This T cell receptor beta chain was observed in a study of immune evolution from preneoplasia to lung adenocarcinoma. Study-level points and caveats: Top clone frequencies peaked in normal lung, apparently declining through invasive adenocarcinoma.

This CDR3 region has 14 residues. The junction had 5 bases not matched to a gene; V was cut back by 4 bases and J by 7 bases. The germline CDR1 and CDR2 sequences are SGDLS and YYNGEE. Resections took place in Japan or China from the mid-2010s to the late 2010s. Histologic diagnosis was independently verified by two lung pathologists. Assay used: immunoSEQ multiplex PCR; TCRdb lists only in-frame clones, some missing. This table has more than 3,500 clones, roughly 80% appearing once. Regarding this clone: As yet, its antigen is unknown.

Sequencing was carried out using FFPE normal lung tissue adjacent to the tumor. The chain links TRBV9 to TRBJ1-4; 9 bases agree with TRBD1. The clonotype was recovered from a person between 45 and 75 years old with lung adenocarcinoma. CDR3 region: CASSQDRGSEKLFF. For the CDR3, the DNA is TGTGCCAGCAGCCAGGACAGGGGAAGTGAAAAACTGTTTTTT.